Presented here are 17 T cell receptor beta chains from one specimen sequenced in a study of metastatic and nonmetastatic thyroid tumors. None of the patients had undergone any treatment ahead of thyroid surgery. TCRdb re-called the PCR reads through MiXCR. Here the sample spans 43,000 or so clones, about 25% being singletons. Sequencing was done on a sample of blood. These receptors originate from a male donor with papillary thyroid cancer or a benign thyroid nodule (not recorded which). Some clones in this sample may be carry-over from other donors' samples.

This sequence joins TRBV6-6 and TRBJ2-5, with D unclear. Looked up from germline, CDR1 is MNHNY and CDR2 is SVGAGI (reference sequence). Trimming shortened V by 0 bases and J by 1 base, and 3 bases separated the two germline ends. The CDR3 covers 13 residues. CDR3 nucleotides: TGTGCCAGCAGTTACTCTGGCCAAGAGACCCAGTACTTC. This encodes CASSYSGQETQYF.

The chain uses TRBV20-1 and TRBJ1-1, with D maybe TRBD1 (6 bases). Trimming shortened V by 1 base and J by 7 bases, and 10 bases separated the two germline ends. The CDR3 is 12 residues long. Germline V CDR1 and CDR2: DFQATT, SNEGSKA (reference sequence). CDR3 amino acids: CSARGTRGEAFF. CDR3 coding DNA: TGCAGTGCTAGAGGGACCAGGGGTGAAGCTTTCTTT.

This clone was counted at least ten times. The DNA for the CDR3 is TGTGCCAGCTCACCCTCGGGACTAGCGGGGCTTTACGAGCAGTACTTC. This sequence encodes CASSPSGLAGLYEQYF. This chain connects TRBV18 to TRBJ2-7; 13 bases are a match to TRBD2. The J segment lost 4 bases and the V segment lost 3 bases, leaving 6 bases of the junction unmatched. CDR1 and CDR2 (germline): KGHSH, LQKENI. The CDR3 extends over 16 amino acids. The full variable domain, completed using reference TRBV18 and TRBJ2-7, is NAGVMQNPRHLVRRRGQEARLRCSPMKGHSHVYWYRQLPEEGLKFMVYLQKENIIDESGMPKERFSAEFPKEGPSILRIQQVVRGDSAAYFCASSPSGLAGLYEQYFGPGTRLTVT.

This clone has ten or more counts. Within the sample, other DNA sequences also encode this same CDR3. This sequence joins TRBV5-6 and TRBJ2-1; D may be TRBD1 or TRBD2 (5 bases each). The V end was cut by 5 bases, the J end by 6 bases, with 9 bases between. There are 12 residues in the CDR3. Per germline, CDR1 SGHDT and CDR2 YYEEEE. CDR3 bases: TGTGCCAGCAGTTGGGACCGCAATGAGCAGTTCTTC. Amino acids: CASSWDRNEQFF.

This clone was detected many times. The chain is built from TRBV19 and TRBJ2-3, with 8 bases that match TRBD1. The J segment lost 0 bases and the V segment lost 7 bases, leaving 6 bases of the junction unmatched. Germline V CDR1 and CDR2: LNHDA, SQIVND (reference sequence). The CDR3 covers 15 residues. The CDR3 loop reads CASTDRGSSTDTQYF. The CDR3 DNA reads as TGTGCCAGTACCGACAGGGGATCTAGCACAGATACGCAGTATTTT.

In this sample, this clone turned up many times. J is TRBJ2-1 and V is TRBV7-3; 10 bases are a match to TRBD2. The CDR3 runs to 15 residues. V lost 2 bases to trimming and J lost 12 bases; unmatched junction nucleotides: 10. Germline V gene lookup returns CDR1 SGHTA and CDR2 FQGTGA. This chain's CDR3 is CASSLGSSGGVTQFF. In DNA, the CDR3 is TGTGCCAGCAGCTTAGGTTCTAGCGGGGGCGTTACGCAGTTCTTC.

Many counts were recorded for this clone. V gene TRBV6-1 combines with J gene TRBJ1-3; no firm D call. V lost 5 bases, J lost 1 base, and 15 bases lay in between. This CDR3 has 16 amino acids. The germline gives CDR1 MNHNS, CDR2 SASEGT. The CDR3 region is CASSFGRRSSGNTIYF. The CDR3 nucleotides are TGTGCCAGCAGTTTCGGACGGAGATCTTCTGGAAACACCATATATTTT.

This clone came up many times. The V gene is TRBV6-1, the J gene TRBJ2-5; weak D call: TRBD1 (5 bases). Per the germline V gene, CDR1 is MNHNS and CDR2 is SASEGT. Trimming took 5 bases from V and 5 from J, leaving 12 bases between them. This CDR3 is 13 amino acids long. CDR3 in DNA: TGTGCCAGCAGTCAGGGTTCTTTGGAGACCCAGTACTTC. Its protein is CASSQGSLETQYF.

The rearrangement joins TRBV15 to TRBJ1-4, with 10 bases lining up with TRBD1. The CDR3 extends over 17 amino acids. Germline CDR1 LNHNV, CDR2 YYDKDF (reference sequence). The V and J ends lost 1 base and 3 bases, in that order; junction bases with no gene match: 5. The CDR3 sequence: CATSRGQGAQANEKLFF. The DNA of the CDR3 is TGTGCCACCAGCAGAGGACAGGGGGCGCAGGCTAATGAAAAACTGTTTTTT.

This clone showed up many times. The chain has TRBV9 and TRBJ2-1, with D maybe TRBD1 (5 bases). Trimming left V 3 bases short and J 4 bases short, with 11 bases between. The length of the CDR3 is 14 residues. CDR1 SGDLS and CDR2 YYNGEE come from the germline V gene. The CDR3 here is CASSAGQQYNEQFF. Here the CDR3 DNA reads TGTGCCAGCAGCGCCGGACAACAATACAATGAGCAGTTCTTC. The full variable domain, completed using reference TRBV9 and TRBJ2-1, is DSGVTQTPKHLITATGQRVTLRCSPRSGDLSVYWYQQSLDQGLQFLIQYYNGEERAKGNILERFSAQQFPDLHSELNLSSLELGDSALYFCASSAGQQYNEQFFGPGTRLTVL.

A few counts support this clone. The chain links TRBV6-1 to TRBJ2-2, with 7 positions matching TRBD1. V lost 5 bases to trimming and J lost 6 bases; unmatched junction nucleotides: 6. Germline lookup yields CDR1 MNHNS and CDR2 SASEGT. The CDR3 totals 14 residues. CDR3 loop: CASSKGGSPGELFF. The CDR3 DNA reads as TGTGCCAGCAGTAAAGGGGGCTCCCCCGGGGAGCTGTTTTTT.

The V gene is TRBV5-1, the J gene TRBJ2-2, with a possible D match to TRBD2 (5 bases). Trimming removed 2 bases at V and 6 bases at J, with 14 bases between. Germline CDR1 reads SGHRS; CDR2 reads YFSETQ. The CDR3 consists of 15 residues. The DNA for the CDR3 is TGCGCCAGCAGCTTTCCCGGGCACGGGGCCGGGGAGCTGTTTTTT. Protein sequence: CASSFPGHGAGELFF.

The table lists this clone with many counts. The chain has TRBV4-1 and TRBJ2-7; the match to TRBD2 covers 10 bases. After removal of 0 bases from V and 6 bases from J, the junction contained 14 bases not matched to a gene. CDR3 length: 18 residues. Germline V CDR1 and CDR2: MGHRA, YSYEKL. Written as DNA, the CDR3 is TGCGCCAGCAGCCAAGACTCTAGCGGGAGCTCGAGAAGAAGCGAGCAGTACTTC. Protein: CASSQDSSGSSRRSEQYF.

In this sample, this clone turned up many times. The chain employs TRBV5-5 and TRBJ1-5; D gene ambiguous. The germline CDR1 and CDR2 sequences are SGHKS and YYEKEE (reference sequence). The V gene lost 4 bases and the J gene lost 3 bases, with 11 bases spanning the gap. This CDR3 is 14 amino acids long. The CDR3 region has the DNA TGTGCCAGCAGCCCTACAGAGATCAATCAGCCCCAGCATTTT. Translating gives CASSPTEINQPQHF.

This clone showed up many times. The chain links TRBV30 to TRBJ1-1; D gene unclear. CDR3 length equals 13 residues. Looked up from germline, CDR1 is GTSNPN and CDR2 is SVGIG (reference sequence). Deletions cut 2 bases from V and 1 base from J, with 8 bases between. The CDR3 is CAWSFSRNTEAFF. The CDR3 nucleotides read TGTGCCTGGAGTTTTTCTAGGAACACTGAAGCTTTCTTT.

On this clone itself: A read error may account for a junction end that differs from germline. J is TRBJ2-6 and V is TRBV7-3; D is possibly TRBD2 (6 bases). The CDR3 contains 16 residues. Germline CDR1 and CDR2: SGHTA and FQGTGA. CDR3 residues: CASSQGGRSGSNVLTF. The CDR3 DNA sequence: TGTGCCAGCAGCCAGGGAGGACGCTCTGGGTCCAACGTCCTGACTTTC.

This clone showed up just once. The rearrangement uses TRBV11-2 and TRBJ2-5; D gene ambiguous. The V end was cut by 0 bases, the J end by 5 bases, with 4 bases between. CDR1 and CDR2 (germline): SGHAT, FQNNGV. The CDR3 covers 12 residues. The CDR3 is CASSLDHETQYF. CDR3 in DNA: TGTGCCAGCAGCTTAGATCATGAGACCCAGTACTTC.